The entry below describes one T cell receptor (beta chain). What it binds is unknown. Each donor had 2.5 ml of blood drawn. The data were taken from a study of monozygotic twins with inflammatory bowel disease. Findings of the study overall: Clonotypes shared with others were fewer in IBD patients than in healthy twins, especially with disease activity.

Amplification of TCRalpha and TCRbeta cDNA involved two nested PCRs that ran for 16 and 9 cycles. From its re-call of the 5' RACE reads, TCRdb lists each CDR3 protein once, without DNA. Its table records some 89,000 distinct CDR3 sequences. The TCR sequence derives from a human donor with ulcerative colitis or Crohn's disease, or a healthy co-twin of an affected twin (not recorded which). Material: blood.

CDR3 protein: CASSSPVGGRNEKLFF. The chain couples TRBV7-9 to TRBJ1-4; there is no DNA to check the TCRdb D call of TRBD1. Germline CDR1 SEHNR, CDR2 FQNEAQ (reference sequence). The CDR3 runs to 16 residues. Variable domain in full (rest from reference TRBV7-9 and TRBJ1-4): DTGVSQNPRHKITKRGQNVTFRCDPISEHNRLYWYRQTLGQGPEFLTYFQNEAQLEKSRLLSDRFSAERPKGSFSTLEIQRTEQGDSAMYLCASSSPVGGRNEKLFFGSGTQLSVL.